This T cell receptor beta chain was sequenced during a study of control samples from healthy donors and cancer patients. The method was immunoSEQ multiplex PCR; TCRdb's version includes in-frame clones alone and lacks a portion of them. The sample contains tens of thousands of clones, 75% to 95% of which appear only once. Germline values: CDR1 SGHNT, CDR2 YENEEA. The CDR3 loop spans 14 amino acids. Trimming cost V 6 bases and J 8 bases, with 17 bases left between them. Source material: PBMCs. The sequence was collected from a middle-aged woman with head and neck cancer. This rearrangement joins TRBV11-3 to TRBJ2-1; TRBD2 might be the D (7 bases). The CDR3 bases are TGTGCCAGCAGTCGGGGGGCAGGGTGGGATGAGCAGTTCTTC. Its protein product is CASSRGAGWDEQFF.